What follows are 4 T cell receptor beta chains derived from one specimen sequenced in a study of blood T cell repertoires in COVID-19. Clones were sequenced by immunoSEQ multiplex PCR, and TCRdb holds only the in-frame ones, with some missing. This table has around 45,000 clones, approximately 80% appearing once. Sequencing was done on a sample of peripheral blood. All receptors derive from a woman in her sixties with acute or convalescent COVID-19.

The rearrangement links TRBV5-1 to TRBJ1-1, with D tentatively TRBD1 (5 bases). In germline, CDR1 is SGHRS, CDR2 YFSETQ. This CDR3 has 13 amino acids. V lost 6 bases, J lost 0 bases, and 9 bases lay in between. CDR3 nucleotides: TGCGCCAGCAAAACAGGAATGAACACTGAAGCTTTCTTT. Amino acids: CASKTGMNTEAFF.

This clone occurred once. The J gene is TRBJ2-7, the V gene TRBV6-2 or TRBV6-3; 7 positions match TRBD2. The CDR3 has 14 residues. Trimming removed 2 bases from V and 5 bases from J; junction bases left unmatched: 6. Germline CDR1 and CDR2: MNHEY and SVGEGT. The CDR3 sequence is CASSYGGVGHEQYF. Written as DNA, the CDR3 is TGTGCCAGCAGTTACGGGGGGGTCGGGCACGAGCAGTACTTC.

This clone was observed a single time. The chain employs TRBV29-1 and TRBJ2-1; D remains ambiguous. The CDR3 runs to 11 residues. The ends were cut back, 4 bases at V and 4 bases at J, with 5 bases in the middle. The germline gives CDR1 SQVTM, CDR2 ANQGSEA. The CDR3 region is CSVGHYNEQFF. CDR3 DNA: TGCAGCGTTGGGCATTACAATGAGCAGTTCTTC.

The CDR3 coding sequence is TGTGCCAGCAGCTACGGGACAGGGGGCTTGTACGAGCAGTACTTC. Translation gives CASSYGTGGLYEQYF. The chain combines TRBV7-2 with TRBJ2-7, with 12 bases lining up with TRBD1. The CDR3 contains 15 residues. Germline V gene sequence: CDR1 SGHTA, CDR2 FQGNSA. V dropped 4 bases and J dropped 4; count of bases not matched to a gene: 5.